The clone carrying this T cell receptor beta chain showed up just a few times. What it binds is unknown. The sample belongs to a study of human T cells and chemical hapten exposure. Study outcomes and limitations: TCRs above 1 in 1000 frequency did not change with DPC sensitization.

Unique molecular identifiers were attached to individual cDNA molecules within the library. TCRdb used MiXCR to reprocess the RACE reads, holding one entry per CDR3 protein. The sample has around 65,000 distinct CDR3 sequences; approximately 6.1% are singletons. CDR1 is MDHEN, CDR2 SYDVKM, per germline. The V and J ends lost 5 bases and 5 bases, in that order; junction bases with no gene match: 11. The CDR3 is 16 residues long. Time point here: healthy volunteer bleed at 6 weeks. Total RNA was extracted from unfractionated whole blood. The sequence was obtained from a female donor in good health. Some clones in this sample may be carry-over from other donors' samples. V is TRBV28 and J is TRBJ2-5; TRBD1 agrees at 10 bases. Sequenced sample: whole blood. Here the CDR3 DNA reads TGTGCCAGCAGTGCCCTCGGGACAGGGGTCGGGGAGACCCAGTACTTC. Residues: CASSALGTGVGETQYF.